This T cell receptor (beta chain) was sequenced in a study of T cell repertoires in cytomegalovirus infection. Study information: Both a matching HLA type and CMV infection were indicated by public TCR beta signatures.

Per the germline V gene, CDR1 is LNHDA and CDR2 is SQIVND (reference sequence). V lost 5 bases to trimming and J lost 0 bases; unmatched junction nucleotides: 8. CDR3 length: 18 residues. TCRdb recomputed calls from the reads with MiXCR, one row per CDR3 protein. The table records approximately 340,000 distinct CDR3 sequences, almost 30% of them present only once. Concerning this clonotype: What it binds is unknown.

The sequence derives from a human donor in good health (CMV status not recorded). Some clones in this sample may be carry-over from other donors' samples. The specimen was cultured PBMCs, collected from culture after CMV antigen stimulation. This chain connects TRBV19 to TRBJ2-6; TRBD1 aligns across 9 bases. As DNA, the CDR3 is TGTGCCAGTAGTCCGGCTACAGGGGGCGTCTCTGGGGCCAACGTCCTGACTTTC. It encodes CASSPATGGVSGANVLTF.